The 19 T cell receptor beta chains reported below all come from one sample, sequenced in a study of T cells in women clearing cervical HPV infection. The assay was immunoSEQ multiplex PCR, and TCRdb's table has in-frame clones only and misses some. Its table lists around 39,000 clones. Sequenced input: blood buffy coat. These receptors originate from a woman between 18 and 70 years old with a cervical HPV16 infection that either progressed to CIN3+ or cleared (not recorded which).

With regard to this clone: The read halts 3 residues ahead of the CDR3 end, with the missing end drawn from the germline J gene. The chain is built from TRBV6-2 or TRBV6-3 and TRBJ1-1, with 8 nucleotides matching TRBD1. The CDR3 extends over 14 amino acids. With 6 bases clipped from V and 2 bases from J, the junction kept 5 bases outside the gene matches. From germline, CDR1 is MNHEY and CDR2 SVGEGT. The DNA read from the CDR3 is TGTGCCAGCAGGACAGACAGGGGTAACACTGAA. The encoded protein is CASRTDRGNTE. The full-length CDR3 reads as CASRTDRGNTEAFF.

The CDR3 is CASSIDRGNDYTF. The part of the CDR3 DNA that was read is TGTGCCAGTAGTATTGACAGGGGCAATGAC. The rearrangement links TRBV19 to TRBJ1-2; TRBD1 aligns across 8 bases. The CDR3 goes on 3 residues after the read ends, and that part is filled in from the germline J gene. The CDR3 extends over 13 amino acids. Germline lookup yields CDR1 LNHDA and CDR2 SQIVND (reference sequence).

On this clone itself: The read finishes 3 residues shy of the CDR3 end, and the germline J gene is used to complete it. The V and J genes are TRBV4-1 and TRBJ2-3; weak D call: TRBD2 (5 bases). The CDR3 loop spans 13 amino acids. Germline loops: CDR1 MGHRA, CDR2 YSYEKL. V was shortened by 8 bases and J by 0 bases, with 9 bases between the two germline ends. CDR3: CASGRTSTDTQYF. The CDR3 bases that were read are TGCGCCAGCGGAAGGACTAGCACAGATACG.

For this clone: The sequence runs out 3 residues before the end of the CDR3; the remainder is reconstructed from the germline J gene. V usage is TRBV6-9 and J usage is TRBJ2-5; tentatively, D is TRBD1 (6 bases). The germline V gene encodes CDR1 MNHGY and CDR2 SVAAGI. Trimming removed 4 bases at V and 7 bases at J, with 13 bases between. This CDR3 is built from 13 residues. CDR3 DNA, as far as it was read: TGTGCCAGCAGTTCGGACAGCCGGGGGACC. Translated, it gives CASSSDSRGT. The entire CDR3 is CASSSDSRGTQYF.

Comments on this clone: Coverage ceases 3 residues before the CDR3 finishes, and the germline J gene fills in the end. The rearrangement links TRBV2 to TRBJ1-4; 10 nucleotides align to TRBD1. V trimming: 8 bases; J trimming: 8 bases; junction bases outside the gene matches: 5. In germline, CDR1 is SNHLY, CDR2 FYNNEI. The length of the CDR3 is 13 residues. CDR3 loop: CASLGQGSEKLFF. The CDR3 bases that were read are TGTGCCAGCCTGGGACAGGGGAGCGAAAAA.

CDR3 sequence reads: CASSPDRGSEKLFF. CDR3 bases read: TGCGCCAGCAGCCCGGACAGGGGAAGTGAAAAA. The genes are TRBV5-1 and TRBJ1-4, with TRBD1 matching 9 bases. The missing CDR3 end, 3 residues past where the read stops, is filled in from the germline J gene. The CDR3 spans 14 residues. Germline V gives CDR1 SGHRS, CDR2 YFSETQ. Losses at the gene ends were 4 bases for V and 7 bases for J; bases not matched to a gene: 5.

With regard to this clone: The read ends 3 residues before the CDR3 terminus; that terminus is restored from the germline J gene. The chain couples TRBV20-1 to TRBJ2-7; 7 nucleotides match TRBD1. The CDR3 covers 15 residues. The V gene end was trimmed by 0 bases and the J gene end by 0 bases; junction bases not matched to a gene: 5. Germline CDR1 is DFQATT and CDR2 is SNEGSKA (reference sequence). CDR3 loop: CSARDPTGFSYEQYF. CDR3 DNA (partial): TGCAGTGCTAGAGATCCGACAGGGTTCTCCTACGAG.

In regard to this clone: The CDR3 goes on 3 residues after the read ends, and that part is filled in from the germline J gene. J is TRBJ1-2 and V is TRBV2; D ambiguous. Germline CDR1 and CDR2: SNHLY and FYNNEI. This CDR3 has 16 residues. CDR3 protein: CASSVMRQRRTDTYTF. The part of the CDR3 DNA that was read is TGTGCCAGCAGTGTAATGCGTCAACGCCGCACAGATACC.

In the case of this clone: Sequencing ends 3 residues short of the CDR3 end; the germline J gene provides the rest. The chain uses TRBV2 and TRBJ1-4; 7 bases are shared with TRBD1. CDR1 SNHLY and CDR2 FYNNEI come from the germline V gene. CDR3 length: 14 amino acids. The CDR3 loop is CASSRDRDGSPLFF. The covered CDR3 bases are TGTGCCAGCAGTCGAGACAGGGATGGTTCACCA.

Points on this clone: The read terminates 3 residues before the CDR3 end, so the remaining end is supplied by the germline J gene. This sequence joins TRBV7-9 and TRBJ2-1, with D tentatively TRBD2 (6 bases). The germline CDR1 and CDR2 sequences are SEHNR and FQNEAQ (reference sequence). The V end lost 4 bases, the J end lost 6 bases, and 7 bases lay between the germline ends. The CDR3 is 12 amino acids. The CDR3 loop is CASSSLANEQFF. The CDR3 DNA, read in part, is TGTGCCAGCAGCTCACTAGCCAATGAG.

As concerns this clone: The read ends 3 residues before the CDR3 terminus; that terminus is restored from the germline J gene. The chain couples TRBV4-1 to TRBJ1-5, with D perhaps matching TRBD1 (6 bases). V was clipped by 4 bases and J by 1 base, with 11 bases between them. CDR1 and CDR2 from the germline V gene are MGHRA and YSYEKL. This CDR3 is built from 15 residues. The chain's CDR3 is CASSPWDTSNQPQHF. The CDR3 DNA, read in part, is TGCGCCAGCAGCCCCTGGGACACCAGCAATCAGCCC.

As to this clone: The CDR3 end falls 3 residues outside the read, so it is completed with the germline J gene. This rearrangement joins TRBV18 to TRBJ1-2; TRBD1 aligns across 7 bases. V trimming: 3 bases; J trimming: 6 bases; junction bases outside the gene matches: 16. Germline V gene lookup returns CDR1 KGHSH and CDR2 LQKENI. The CDR3 spans 17 residues. Incomplete CDR3 DNA: TGTGCCAGCTCACCCAACTTCAATCGAGCGACAGGGAATGGC. Protein product: CASSPNFNRATGNG. The CDR3 in its entirety is CASSPNFNRATGNGYTF.

Notes on this clone: The CDR3 end is not reached by the read, which stops 3 residues before it; the germline J gene fills it in. The chain has TRBV28 and TRBJ2-5, with 9 bases that match TRBD1. The CDR3 totals 13 residues. With 6 bases clipped from V and 5 bases from J, the junction kept 4 bases outside the gene matches. In germline, CDR1 is MDHEN, CDR2 SYDVKM. Incomplete CDR3 DNA: TGTGCCAGCAGGAGGACAGGGGCGGAGACC. This translates into CASRRTGAET. The CDR3 in full is CASRRTGAETQYF.

Comment on this clone: The read comes to an end 3 residues before the CDR3 does, leaving the germline J gene to fill in the end. J is TRBJ2-3 and V is TRBV5-1; tentative D call: TRBD1 (5 bases). CDR3 length equals 14 residues. Germline V gene sequence: CDR1 SGHRS, CDR2 YFSETQ. CDR3 amino acids: CASSLGPGSETQYF. The CDR3 DNA, read in part, is TGCGCCAGCAGCTTGGGGCCAGGGTCGGAGACG. The full variable domain, in which reference TRBV5-1 and TRBJ2-3 provide the parts outside the CDR3, is KAGVTQTPRYLIKTRGQQVTLSCSPISGHRSVSWYQQTPGQGLQFLFEYFSETQRNKGNFPGRFSGRQFSNSRSEMNVSTLELGDSALYLCASSLGPGSETQYFGPGTRLTVL.

About this clone: The sequenced fragment ends 3 residues before the CDR3 boundary, so the rest is inferred from the germline J gene. The gene calls are TRBV19 and TRBJ2-5; a weak D match, TRBD2 (6 bases). V lost 3 bases to trimming and J lost 2 bases, with 7 bases between them. CDR1 and CDR2 (germline): LNHDA, SQIVND (reference sequence). The CDR3 is made up of 13 amino acids. CDR3 DNA, as far as it was read: TGTGCCAGTAGTATTGGGACTCAAGAGACC. Amino acid sequence: CASSIGTQET. The CDR3, in full, reads CASSIGTQETQYF.

As to this clone: The read ends 3 residues shy of where the CDR3 ends; the end is completed using the germline J gene. The chain combines TRBV28 with TRBJ1-5; tentatively, D is TRBD1 (6 bases). The CDR3 has 16 amino acids. Trimming took off 3 bases at V and 6 bases at J, with 18 bases between the two ends. Germline V gives CDR1 MDHEN, CDR2 SYDVKM. CDR3 DNA (partial): TGTGCCAGCAGTTTCAGGGACATAGGGGTTCGTCAGCCC. It specifies CASSFRDIGVRQP. In full, the CDR3 is CASSFRDIGVRQPQHF.

Comments on this clone: The CDR3 end lies 3 residues beyond the end of the read and is filled in from the germline J gene. The V and J genes are TRBV25-1 and TRBJ1-6; D is possibly TRBD1 (6 bases). The V gene's germline CDR1 is MGHDK and CDR2 SYGVNS. The CDR3 extends over 15 amino acids. Trimming stripped 2 bases from V and 7 bases from J, with 12 bases between. The sequenced part of the CDR3 DNA is TGTGCCAGCAGTGAAGATAGGACAGCCAATTCACCC. Its translation is CASSEDRTANSP. The whole CDR3 is CASSEDRTANSPLHF.

On this clone itself: The read finishes 3 residues shy of the CDR3 end, and the germline J gene is used to complete it. The V gene is TRBV19, the J gene TRBJ1-2; D perhaps matches TRBD1 (5 bases). The germline V and J ends were trimmed by 0 bases and 7 bases, with 12 bases remaining between them. The CDR3 has 14 residues. Germline-derived CDR1 and CDR2 are LNHDA and SQIVND (reference sequence). The chain's CDR3 is CASSIDGTASGYTF. Partial CDR3 DNA: TGTGCCAGTAGTATAGACGGGACTGCAAGTGGC. The variable domain in full, with the rest retrieved from reference TRBV19 and TRBJ1-2, is DGGITQSPKYLFRKEGQNVTLSCEQNLNHDAMYWYRQDPGQGLRLIYYSQIVNDFQKGDIAEGYSVSREKKESFPLTVTSAQKNPTAFYLCASSIDGTASGYTFGSGTRLTVV.

Regarding this clone: The DNA ends 3 residues before the CDR3 does, and the rest of the CDR3 is filled in from the germline J gene. This sequence joins TRBV2 and TRBJ2-7; D is perhaps TRBD1 (6 bases). The CDR3 runs 17 residues. Trimming pared 2 bases from V and 1 base from J, leaving 18 bases between. Per germline, CDR1 SNHLY and CDR2 FYNNEI. The CDR3 bases that were read are TGTGCCAGCAGTGAACCTGGCCGGACAGCTGGTTCCTACGAG. Its protein is CASSEPGRTAGSYE. The CDR3 as a whole reads CASSEPGRTAGSYEQYF.